This paragraph reports one T cell receptor beta chain. Its antigen is not identified. Purities in excess of 98% were seen in all sorted populations. Sequencing targeted expressed TCRB transcripts, as all isolated RNA had been reverse transcribed. Some clones are missing from TCRdb's copy, which holds only in-frame ones; the method was immunoSEQ multiplex PCR. The repertoire consists of 400,000 to 600,000 clones, with 30% occurring once and the leading ten covering 0.05% to 0.07%. V was pared by 7 bases and J by 4 bases, with 11 bases between. The CDR3 is 11 residues long. Germline loops: CDR1 DFQATT, CDR2 SNEGSKA (reference sequence). This sample was included in a study of beta chain features in type 1 diabetes. General observations from the study: Type 1 diabetes patients had TCRB CDR3s that were shorter (moderately but significantly so) in all four CD4+ subsets. When cDNA is sequenced, cells with high TCR expression could be over-represented. Patients with type 1 diabetes carried fewer insertions and had more deletions at their VDJ junctions.

The source of this sequence is a man between 18 and 35 years old in good health. Sequencing used naive CD4+ T cells from blood. The chain uses TRBV20-1 and TRBJ2-7; tentative D call: TRBD1 (6 bases). This chain's CDR3 is CSVQGWYEQYF. In DNA form, the CDR3 reads TGCAGTGTGCAGGGGTGGTACGAGCAGTACTTC.